Shown below are 17 T cell receptor beta chains from a single sample sequenced in a study of blood T cell repertoires in COVID-19. The table came from immunoSEQ multiplex PCR; TCRdb's copy has only in-frame clones and leaves some out. The sample includes a few hundred thousand clones, around 89% of them seen just once. The sequenced material came from peripheral blood. Source of these receptors: a man aged 25 to 40 with acute or convalescent COVID-19.

The rearrangement joins TRBV6-1 to TRBJ1-2; D unresolved. Germline lookup yields CDR1 MNHNS and CDR2 SASEGT. The CDR3 has 13 residues. With 2 bases removed from V and 3 bases from J, the gap between germline ends came to 7 bases. DNA of the CDR3: TGTGCCAGCAGTGAACGTATTTACTATGGCTACACCTTC. This translates into CASSERIYYGYTF.

This chain uses TRBV7-9 with TRBJ2-7; D gene uncertain. Germline-derived CDR1 and CDR2 are SEHNR and FQNEAQ (reference sequence). Trimming took 4 bases from V and 5 from J, leaving 6 bases between them. This CDR3 spans 11 amino acids. CDR3 coding DNA: TGTGCCAGCAGCTACACGAACGAGCAGTACTTC. As protein: CASSYTNEQYF.

The J gene is TRBJ2-3, the V gene TRBV3-1 (or the pseudogene TRBV3-2); 14 bases are a match to TRBD2. The CDR3 has 14 amino acids. CDR1 is LGHDT, CDR2 YNNKEL, per germline (reference sequence). The junction had 6 bases not matched to a gene; V was cut back by 10 bases and J by 6 bases. The CDR3 is CAIGTSGSRDTQYF. CDR3 nucleotide sequence: TGTGCCATTGGGACTAGCGGGAGTCGGGATACGCAGTATTTT.

V gene TRBV10-3 combines with J gene TRBJ1-2, with a possible D match to TRBD1 (5 bases). The germline gives CDR1 ENHRY, CDR2 SYGVKD. V was shortened by 7 bases and J by 5 bases, with 14 bases between the two germline ends. This CDR3 has 13 amino acids. CDR3 in DNA: TGTGCCATCAATTCAGGGAATGGTTATGGCTACACCTTC. Residues: CAINSGNGYGYTF.

The V and J genes are TRBV30 and TRBJ1-6, with 8 bases lining up with TRBD1. In germline, CDR1 is GTSNPN, CDR2 SVGIG (reference sequence). The CDR3 sequence is 14 residues long. Losses at the gene ends were 1 base for V and 9 bases for J; bases not matched to a gene: 5. The CDR3 region is CAWSGTGLTSPLHF. For the CDR3, the DNA is TGTGCCTGGAGTGGGACAGGGCTAACTTCACCCCTCCACTTT.

The table lists this clone with a few counts. V and J are TRBV11-2 and TRBJ1-1, with no clear D. The CDR3 consists of 13 residues. V lost 4 bases and J 0 bases, leaving 6 bases between the germline ends. Germline V gene lookup returns CDR1 SGHAT and CDR2 FQNNGV. CDR3 residues: CASSSQMNTEAFF. Written as DNA, the CDR3 is TGTGCCAGCAGCTCACAGATGAACACTGAAGCTTTCTTT. The entire variable domain, with the rest obtained from reference TRBV11-2 and TRBJ1-1, is as follows: EAGVAQSPRYKIIEKRQSVAFWCNPISGHATLYWYQQILGQGPKLLIQFQNNGVVDDSQLPKDRFSAERLKGVDSTLKIQPAKLEDSAVYLCASSSQMNTEAFFGQGTRLTVV.

The chain joins TRBV4-1 to TRBJ1-4; 7 bases align to TRBD1. V was pared by 4 bases and J by 3 bases, with 11 bases of the junction left unmatched. Germline V gives CDR1 MGHRA, CDR2 YSYEKL. CDR3 size: 17 residues. CDR3 amino acids: CASSPTGNSIANEKLFF. CDR3 DNA: TGCGCCAGCAGCCCGACAGGGAACTCCATCGCTAATGAAAAACTGTTTTTT.

The chain joins TRBV30 to TRBJ2-3, with 9 bases aligning to TRBD2. The CDR3 contains 13 residues. The germline V gene has CDR1 GTSNPN and CDR2 SVGIG (reference sequence). J lost 1 base, V lost 5 bases, and 1 base had no gene match. CDR3 sequence (DNA): TGTGCCTGGGGGACTAGCCGCACAGATACGCAGTATTTT. It yields the protein CAWGTSRTDTQYF.

Only a few counts were recorded for this clone. V usage is TRBV20-1 and J usage is TRBJ1-6; D uncertain. V lost 3 bases and J lost 9, with 9 bases in between. Germline CDR1 DFQATT, CDR2 SNEGSKA (reference sequence). The CDR3 is 12 residues long. The CDR3 nucleotides are TGCAGTGCTAGTAATAAACTTTCACCCCTCCACTTT. As protein: CSASNKLSPLHF.

This chain uses TRBV30 with TRBJ1-6, with TRBD1 as a possible D gene (6 bases). The V end lost 4 bases, the J end lost 7 bases, and 14 bases lay between the germline ends. CDR3 size: 14 residues. In germline, CDR1 is GTSNPN, CDR2 SVGIG (reference sequence). CDR3 sequence: CAWKSSRGNSPLHF. The CDR3 region has the DNA TGTGCCTGGAAGTCCTCAAGGGGGAATTCACCCCTCCACTTT.

This chain joins TRBV7-6 and TRBJ2-7; the D gene is possibly TRBD2 (6 bases). V gave up 1 base and J gave up 0 bases, with 10 bases separating them. Germline CDR1 reads SGHVS; CDR2 reads FNYEAQ. The CDR3 is 15 amino acids. In DNA, the CDR3 is TGTGCCAGCAGCTTAGGATCCGGGAGCTCCTACGAGCAGTACTTC. Translating gives CASSLGSGSSYEQYF.

J is TRBJ1-2 and V is TRBV5-4; TRBD1 matches at 8 bases. CDR3 length: 13 residues. The germline CDR1 and CDR2 sequences are SGHNT and YYREEE (reference sequence). V lost 4 bases to trimming and J lost 8 bases; unmatched junction nucleotides: 7. The CDR3 is CASSQDRAQGYTF. The CDR3 DNA reads as TGTGCCAGCAGCCAGGACAGGGCCCAAGGCTACACCTTC.

The genes are TRBV25-1 and TRBJ1-5; D may be TRBD1 (6 bases). The CDR3 has 14 residues. The V end lost 8 bases, the J end lost 1 base, and 12 bases lay between the germline ends. The V gene's germline CDR1 is MGHDK and CDR2 SYGVNS. The CDR3 DNA follows: TGTGCCAGCCCCGAGGGGGAAAGCAATCAGCCCCAGCATTTT. Its translation is CASPEGESNQPQHF.

The chain has TRBV5-1 and TRBJ2-2; D call uncertain. Germline assignment: CDR1 SGHRS and CDR2 YFSETQ. The ends were cut back, 4 bases at V and 0 bases at J, with 10 bases in the middle. The CDR3 has 15 amino acids. CDR3 sequence: CASSIAAANTGELFF. The CDR3 coding sequence is TGCGCCAGCAGCATTGCGGCCGCGAACACCGGGGAGCTGTTTTTT. The full variable domain, rest sourced from reference TRBV5-1 and TRBJ2-2, is KAGVTQTPRYLIKTRGQQVTLSCSPISGHRSVSWYQQTPGQGLQFLFEYFSETQRNKGNFPGRFSGRQFSNSRSEMNVSTLELGDSALYLCASSIAAANTGELFFGEGSRLTVL.

As for this clone: The same CDR3 is also encoded by other DNA sequences in this sample. V and J are TRBV9 and TRBJ1-3, with 8 bases aligning to TRBD1. Germline lookup yields CDR1 SGDLS and CDR2 YYNGEE. Trimming cost V 1 base and J 2 bases; bases outside gene matches: 2. The CDR3 sequence is 15 residues long. Here the CDR3 reads CASSVQGAAGNTIYF. The CDR3 DNA follows: TGTGCCAGCAGCGTACAGGGGGCGGCTGGAAACACCATATATTTT.

The chain carries TRBV18 and TRBJ1-1; possibly TRBD1 for D (6 bases). Germline-derived CDR1 and CDR2 are KGHSH and LQKENI. Trimming pared 6 bases from V and 5 bases from J, leaving 13 bases between. The length of the CDR3 is 13 residues. The CDR3 reads CASSQQGSTEAFF. In DNA form, the CDR3 reads TGTGCCAGCTCTCAACAGGGTTCGACTGAAGCTTTCTTT.

The gene calls are TRBV5-1 and TRBJ2-5, with D perhaps matching TRBD1 (5 bases). The CDR3 covers 13 residues. Trimming removed 6 bases from V and 1 base from J, with 10 bases in between. CDR1 SGHRS and CDR2 YFSETQ come from the germline V gene. DNA of the CDR3: TGCGCCAGCACACGACAGAGCCAAGAGACCCAGTACTTC. Its translation: CASTRQSQETQYF.